Listed below are T cell receptor beta chains from one sample, sequenced in a study of CD8 T cells in Susac syndrome. TCRdb processed the immunoSEQ multiplex PCR reads anew with MiXCR; each CDR3 protein has one entry. This sample has 80,000 to 90,000 distinct CDR3 sequences, with 80% to 95% found just once. The specimen sequenced was CD8+ T cells from PBMCs. Receptor source: a human donor in good health. Both conserved end residues are part of each CDR3. The D gene is left open where the match is weak. Clone sizes are given selectively: once, few, many, or a class where the clone is expanded.

clone_size	v_call	d_call	j_call	cdr3_aa	cdr3_nt
.	TRBV6-5	.	TRBJ2-3	CASSSSTDTQYF	TGTGCCAGCAGTTCAAGCACAGATACGCAGTATTTT
few	TRBV25-1	.	TRBJ2-1	CASSEGPYNEQFF	TGTGCCAGCAGTGAAGGGCCGTACAATGAGCAGTTCTTC
once	TRBV2	.	TRBJ2-3	CASSPIPDTQYF	TGTGCCAGCAGTCCCATACCAGATACGCAGTATTTT
.	TRBV3-1	.	TRBJ1-5	CASSQERGQPQHF	TGTGCCAGCAGCCAAGAGCGGGGTCAGCCCCAGCATTTT
.	TRBV27	.	TRBJ1-1	CASSLSKGGTTEAFF	TGTGCCAGCAGTTTATCGAAGGGCGGCACCACTGAAGCTTTCTTT
.	TRBV25-1	.	TRBJ1-1	CASSLPGANTEAFF	TGTGCCAGCAGTCTCCCAGGGGCCAACACTGAAGCTTTCTTT
.	TRBV4-2	.	TRBJ2-3	CASSQERGGAPDTQYF	TGTGCCAGCAGCCAAGAAAGGGGGGGGGCTCCAGATACGCAGTATTTT
.	TRBV20-1	.	TRBJ2-5	CSARVITQYF	TGCAGTGCTAGAGTAATAACCCAGTACTTC
.	TRBV29-1	TRBD1	TRBJ1-2	CSVDRQGARGGGYTF	TGCAGCGTTGATCGGCAGGGGGCCAGAGGGGGTGGCTACACCTTC
.	TRBV5-1	TRBD1	TRBJ2-3	CASSFTGTGTDTQYF	TGCGCCAGCAGCTTCACCGGGACAGGCACAGATACGCAGTATTTT
.	TRBV29-1	.	TRBJ2-6	CSVVGANVLTF	TGCAGCGTTGTTGGGGCCAACGTCCTGACTTTC
.	TRBV30	TRBD1	TRBJ2-7	CAAGLFGQGGYEQYF	TGTGCCGCAGGATTATTCGGACAGGGAGGCTACGAGCAGTACTTC
.	TRBV18	.	TRBJ2-7	CASSPGGGLLHEQYF	TGTGCCAGCTCTCCAGGAGGAGGGCTCCTTCACGAGCAGTACTTC
.	TRBV4-1	.	TRBJ2-5	CASSQDSTGRETQYF	TGCGCCAGCAGCCAAGATTCGACAGGGAGGGAGACCCAGTACTTC
.	TRBV14	.	TRBJ1-6	CASSPSNSPLHF	TGTGCCAGCAGCCCTTCAAATTCACCCCTCCACTTT
.	TRBV6-5	.	TRBJ2-1	CASSYSWSAGTDQFF	TGTGCCAGCAGTTACTCGTGGTCGGCGGGGACGGATCAGTTCTTC
.	TRBV11-2	TRBD2	TRBJ2-1	CASSASGGDYNEQFF	TGTGCCAGCAGCGCTAGCGGGGGGGACTACAATGAGCAGTTCTTC
.	TRBV11-2	.	TRBJ2-7	CASRSFKDDRDNPYEQYF	TGTGCCAGCAGATCTTTTAAGGACGACCGGGACAACCCCTACGAGCAGTACTTC
.	TRBV7-9	.	TRBJ1-4	CASSPVGGVNEKLFF	TGTGCCAGCAGCCCGGTCGGGGGGGTAAATGAAAAACTGTTTTTT
.	TRBV20-1	.	TRBJ2-7	CSAREESYEQYF	TGCAGTGCTAGAGAGGAATCCTACGAGCAGTACTTC
.	TRBV6-1	.	TRBJ2-5	CASSEWGAQYF	TGTGCCAGCAGTGAATGGGGGGCCCAGTACTTC
.	TRBV7-2	.	TRBJ2-3	CASSTRGPDTQYF	TGTGCCAGCAGCACCCGGGGCCCAGATACGCAGTATTTT
.	TRBV29-1	TRBD1	TRBJ2-3	CSAKYRGRWFRGDTQYF	TGCAGCGCCAAATACAGGGGGCGCTGGTTCCGGGGAGATACGCAGTATTTT
.	TRBV20-1	.	TRBJ2-3	CSASPFKSALPDTQYF	TGCAGTGCTAGCCCCTTCAAAAGCGCCCTACCCGATACGCAGTATTTT
.	TRBV25-1	.	TRBJ1-5	CASSERGINQPQHF	TGTGCCAGCAGCGAAAGGGGAATCAATCAGCCCCAGCATTTT
.	TRBV29-1	.	TRBJ1-2	CSVVDVSGGIGYTF	TGCAGCGTTGTGGACGTGTCGGGGGGTATTGGCTACACCTTC
.	TRBV5-1	.	TRBJ2-1	CASSWRDHIYNEQFF	TGCGCCAGCAGCTGGCGGGACCACATCTACAATGAGCAGTTCTTC
few	TRBV12-3/TRBV12-4	TRBD1	TRBJ2-7	CASSPGTGPYEQYF	TGTGCCAGCAGTCCCGGGACAGGGCCCTACGAGCAGTACTTC
.	TRBV11-2	.	TRBJ2-3	CASSLDGAGIDTQYF	TGTGCCAGCAGCTTGGACGGAGCCGGGATAGACACGCAGTATTTT
.	TRBV29-1	.	TRBJ1-2	CSVEEVETHYGYTF	TGCAGCGTTGAAGAAGTGGAGACCCACTATGGCTACACCTTC
.	TRBV20-1	.	TRBJ2-5	CSARDGETQYF	TGCAGTGCTAGAGATGGGGAGACCCAGTACTTC
.	TRBV13	.	TRBJ2-6	CASSQTESSGANVLTF	TGTGCCAGCTCACAGACAGAAAGCTCTGGGGCCAACGTCCTGACTTTC
.	TRBV11-2	.	TRBJ2-7	CASSYGQSYEQYF	TGTGCCAGCAGCTACGGACAGTCCTACGAGCAGTACTTC
.	TRBV29-1	.	TRBJ1-2	CSGERDDYGYTF	TGCAGCGGTGAAAGGGACGACTATGGCTACACCTTC
.	TRBV3-1	.	TRBJ1-1	CASSQPRTASNTEAFF	TGTGCCAGCAGCCAACCCAGGACGGCCTCGAACACTGAAGCTTTCTTT
.	TRBV9	.	TRBJ2-1	CASSETSSSYNEQFF	TGTGCCAGCAGCGAGACATCGAGCTCCTACAATGAGCAGTTCTTC
.	TRBV20-1	.	TRBJ1-2	CSARQTAYYGYTF	TGCAGTGCTAGACAGACAGCCTACTATGGCTACACCTTC
.	TRBV9	.	TRBJ1-4	CASSVDPRLNRANEKLFF	TGTGCCAGCAGCGTAGATCCCAGGCTCAATCGGGCTAATGAAAAACTGTTTTTT
.	TRBV7-9	.	TRBJ2-7	CASSLMMGRDAYEQYF	TGTGCCAGCAGCTTAATGATGGGCAGGGACGCCTACGAGCAGTACTTC
once	TRBV2	.	TRBJ1-2	CASSEAASDYGYTF	TGTGCCAGCAGTGAAGCGGCGTCAGACTATGGCTACACCTTC
.	TRBV6-6	.	TRBJ2-5	CASRERDNQETQYF	TGTGCCAGCAGGGAACGGGACAACCAAGAGACCCAGTACTTC
.	TRBV7-9	.	TRBJ1-2	CASSPDSYGYTF	TGTGCCAGCAGCCCTGACAGCTATGGCTACACCTTC
.	TRBV27	TRBD1	TRBJ2-5	CASTRTGPFQETQYF	TGTGCCAGCACCAGGACAGGGCCCTTCCAAGAGACCCAGTACTTC
.	TRBV12-3/TRBV12-4	.	TRBJ2-1	CASSRRVVYSEQFF	TGTGCCAGCAGTCGCCGGGTAGTCTACAGTGAGCAGTTCTTC
.	TRBV9	TRBD1	TRBJ2-3	CASSVAYNDRGTDTQYF	TGTGCCAGCAGCGTAGCTTATAATGACAGGGGAACAGATACGCAGTATTTT
.	TRBV7-9	TRBD2	TRBJ2-1	CASSSPGLAGNSYNEQFF	TGTGCCAGCAGCTCTCCGGGACTAGCGGGGAACTCCTACAATGAGCAGTTCTTC